This T cell receptor beta chain was retrieved from a study of T and B cells in COVID-19 patients. Overall study: Blood was sampled from COVID-19 patients who were either actively infected or recovered. At median age around 31 years, recovered patients were younger than active-infection patients at about 70. Whole-study results and caveats: No sequencing was yet done of CD4+, regulatory or CD8+ subsets, or of SARS-CoV-2-responsive or tetramer+ sorted cells. Of approximately 2,400 TCR clusters found only in the recovered cohort, 25 to 35 had low generation probability.

Germline CDR1 SGHTA, CDR2 FQGNSA. V shed 5 bases and J shed 0 bases, with 4 bases lying between them. The CDR3 contains 12 residues. From blood, 250-500 ng of genomic DNA served as TRB template. For this clonotype: Its antigen is not known.

BIOMED2 TRB-A/B primer pools were used in multiplex TRB PCR. TCRdb re-called the multiplex PCR reads through MiXCR, storing one row per CDR3 protein. This table has around 15,000 distinct CDR3 sequences, over 25% appearing once. The chain employs TRBV7-2 and TRBJ2-5; unclear D gene. Sequencing was carried out using blood. This clonotype was obtained from a human donor who had recovered from COVID-19. The CDR3 sequence: CASSQYQETQYF. The CDR3 DNA reads as TGTGCCAGCAGCCAGTACCAAGAGACCCAGTACTTC. Full variable domain (outside the CDR3, taken from reference TRBV7-2 and TRBJ2-5): GAGVSQSPSNKVTEKGKDVELRCDPISGHTALYWYRQSLGQGLEFLIYFQGNSAPDKSGLPSDRFSAERTGGSVSTLTIQRTQQEDSAVYLCASSQYQETQYFGPGTRLLVL.